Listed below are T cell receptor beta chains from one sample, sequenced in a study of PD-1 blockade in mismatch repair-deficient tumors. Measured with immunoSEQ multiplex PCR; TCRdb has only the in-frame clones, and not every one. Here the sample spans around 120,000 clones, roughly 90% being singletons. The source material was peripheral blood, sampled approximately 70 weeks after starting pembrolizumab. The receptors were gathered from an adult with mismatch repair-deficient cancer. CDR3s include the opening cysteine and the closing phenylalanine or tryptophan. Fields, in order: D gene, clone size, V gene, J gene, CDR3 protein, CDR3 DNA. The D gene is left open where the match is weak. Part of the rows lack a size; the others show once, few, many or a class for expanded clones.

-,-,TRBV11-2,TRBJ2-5,CASSRTVQETQYF,TGTGCCAGCAGCCGGACAGTACAAGAGACCCAGTACTTC
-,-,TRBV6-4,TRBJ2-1,CASSDSRESMSNEQFF,TGTGCCAGCAGTGATAGTCGGGAGTCAATGAGCAATGAGCAGTTCTTC
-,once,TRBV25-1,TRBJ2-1,CASSVNGYNEQFF,TGTGCCAGCAGTGTAAATGGGTACAATGAGCAGTTCTTC
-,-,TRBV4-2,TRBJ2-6,CASSQEDSSGANVLTF,TGTGCCAGCAGCCAAGAAGACAGCTCTGGGGCCAACGTCCTGACTTTC
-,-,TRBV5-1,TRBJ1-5,CASSLTTNQPQHF,TGCGCCAGCAGCTTGACTACCAATCAGCCCCAGCATTTT
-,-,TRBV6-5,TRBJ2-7,CASSYSLGGWEQYF,TGTGCCAGCAGTTACTCCCTCGGTGGCTGGGAGCAGTACTTC
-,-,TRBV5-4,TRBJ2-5,CASSTGTSSLETQYF,TGTGCCAGCAGCACCGGGACATCCTCCCTCGAGACCCAGTACTTC
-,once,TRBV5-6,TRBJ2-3,CASSGGTDTQYF,TGTGCCAGCAGCGGCGGCACAGATACGCAGTATTTT
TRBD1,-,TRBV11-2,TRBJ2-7,CASSFWQGANYEQYF,TGTGCCAGCAGCTTTTGGCAGGGGGCTAACTACGAGCAGTACTTC
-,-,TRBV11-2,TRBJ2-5,CASSLAGRRGETQYF,TGTGCCAGCAGCTTAGCGGGCCGCAGGGGAGAGACCCAGTACTTC
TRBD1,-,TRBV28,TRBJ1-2,CASILKGTGGINGYTF,TGTGCCAGCATCCTTAAGGGCACAGGGGGCATCAATGGCTACACCTTC
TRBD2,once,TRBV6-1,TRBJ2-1,CASSEKLSWLAGVLNEQFF,TGTGCCAGCAGTGAAAAACTTAGTTGGCTAGCGGGGGTCCTCAATGAGCAGTTCTTC
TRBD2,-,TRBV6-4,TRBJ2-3,CASSDGTSGTDTQYF,TGTGCCAGCAGTGACGGGACTAGCGGCACAGATACGCAGTATTTT
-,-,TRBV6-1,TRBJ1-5,CASSGTAPGGNQPQHF,TGTGCCAGCAGTGGGACCGCCCCTGGAGGCAATCAGCCCCAGCATTTT
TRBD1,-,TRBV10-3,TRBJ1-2,CAISEGQGAQGYGYTF,TGTGCCATCAGTGAGGGACAGGGGGCCCAGGGCTATGGCTACACCTTC
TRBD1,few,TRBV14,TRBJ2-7,CASSHPGQGSYEQYF,TGTGCCAGCAGCCACCCTGGACAGGGGTCCTACGAGCAGTACTTC
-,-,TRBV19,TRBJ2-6,CASSTPSGANVLTF,TGTGCCAGTAGTACTCCCTCTGGGGCCAACGTCCTGACTTTC
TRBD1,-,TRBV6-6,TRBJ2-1,CASSRQGYNEQFF,TGTGCCAGCAGTAGACAGGGCTACAATGAGCAGTTCTTC
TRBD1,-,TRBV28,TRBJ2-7,CASSPRTGAGFYEQYF,TGTGCCAGCAGTCCCAGGACAGGGGCTGGATTCTACGAGCAGTACTTC
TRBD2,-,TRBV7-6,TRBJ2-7,CASSPIDRAGGYYEQYF,TGTGCCAGCAGCCCTATCGATAGGGCGGGAGGGTACTACGAGCAGTACTTC
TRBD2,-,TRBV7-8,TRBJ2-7,CASREDGLGPYEQYF,TGTGCCAGCAGGGAGGACGGACTAGGCCCCTACGAGCAGTACTTC
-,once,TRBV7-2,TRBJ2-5,CASSSEDHQETQYF,TGTGCCAGCAGCTCGGAGGACCACCAAGAGACCCAGTACTTC
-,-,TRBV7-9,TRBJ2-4,CASSQDALAKNIQYF,TGTGCCAGCAGCCAGGACGCTTTAGCCAAAAACATTCAGTACTTC
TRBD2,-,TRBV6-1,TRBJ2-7,CASSEVGLADYEQYF,TGTGCCAGCAGTGAAGTAGGACTAGCGGATTACGAGCAGTACTTC
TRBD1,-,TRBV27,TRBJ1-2,CASSFRTGNYGYTF,TGTGCCAGCAGTTTTCGGACAGGGAACTATGGCTACACCTTC
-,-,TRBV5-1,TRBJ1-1,CASSLASGGTEAFF,TGCGCCAGCAGCTTGGCCTCAGGAGGCACTGAAGCTTTCTTT
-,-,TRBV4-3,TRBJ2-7,CASSQAPYEAGHEQYF,TGCGCCAGCAGCCAGGCTCCTTACGAAGCGGGCCACGAGCAGTACTTC
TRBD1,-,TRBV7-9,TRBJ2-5,CASSLRQGAETQYF,TGTGCCAGCAGCTTGCGACAGGGGGCAGAGACCCAGTACTTC
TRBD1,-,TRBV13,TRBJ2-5,CASSLDPGTGLQETQYF,TGTGCCAGCAGCTTAGACCCCGGGACAGGACTCCAAGAGACCCAGTACTTC
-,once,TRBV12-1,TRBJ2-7,CASSLKSWGRAYEQYF,TGTGCCAGCAGCTTGAAGTCTTGGGGCAGAGCCTACGAGCAGTACTTC
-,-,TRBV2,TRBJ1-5,CASTGTNQPQHF,TGTGCCAGCACAGGGACCAATCAGCCCCAGCATTTT
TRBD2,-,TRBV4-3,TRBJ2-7,CASSQDLAGGGYEQYF,TGCGCCAGCAGCCAAGATTTGGCGGGAGGGGGCTACGAGCAGTACTTC
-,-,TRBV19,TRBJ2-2,CASTQNRASYTGELFF,TGTGCCAGTACCCAAAACAGGGCTAGCTACACCGGGGAGCTGTTTTTT
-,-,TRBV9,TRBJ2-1,CASSVDLQGYNEQFF,TGTGCCAGCAGCGTAGACCTTCAAGGGTACAATGAGCAGTTCTTC
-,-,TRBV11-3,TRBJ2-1,CASSSLRSNEQFF,TGTGCCAGCAGCTCGCTTCGGTCTAATGAGCAGTTCTTC
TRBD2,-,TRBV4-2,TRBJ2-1,CASSQASGLAGGPVFEQFF,TGTGCCAGCAGCCAAGCCTCAGGGTTAGCGGGAGGGCCGGTCTTCGAGCAGTTCTTC
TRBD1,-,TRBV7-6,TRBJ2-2,CASSLESLTGEDGGELFF,TGTGCCAGCAGCTTAGAGTCCTTGACAGGGGAAGATGGCGGGGAGCTGTTTTTT
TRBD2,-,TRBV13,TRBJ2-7,CASSFYAGGFSYEQYF,TGTGCCAGCAGCTTCTATGCGGGAGGCTTCTCCTACGAGCAGTACTTC
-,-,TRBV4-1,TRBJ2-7,CASSQVGRPYEQYF,TGCGCCAGCAGCCAAGTGGGTCGGCCCTACGAGCAGTACTTC
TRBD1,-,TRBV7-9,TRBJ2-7,CASGWDRGSYEQYF,TGTGCCAGCGGGTGGGACAGGGGATCCTACGAGCAGTACTTC
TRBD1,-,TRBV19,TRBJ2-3,CASSKGQGADTQYF,TGTGCCAGTAGTAAAGGACAGGGGGCAGATACGCAGTATTTT
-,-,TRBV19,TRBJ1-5,CASTFGRDQPQHF,TGTGCCAGTACCTTCGGGCGCGATCAGCCCCAGCATTTT
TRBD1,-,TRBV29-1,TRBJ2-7,CSVAFGDRFYEQYF,TGCAGCGTCGCCTTTGGGGACAGGTTCTACGAGCAGTACTTC